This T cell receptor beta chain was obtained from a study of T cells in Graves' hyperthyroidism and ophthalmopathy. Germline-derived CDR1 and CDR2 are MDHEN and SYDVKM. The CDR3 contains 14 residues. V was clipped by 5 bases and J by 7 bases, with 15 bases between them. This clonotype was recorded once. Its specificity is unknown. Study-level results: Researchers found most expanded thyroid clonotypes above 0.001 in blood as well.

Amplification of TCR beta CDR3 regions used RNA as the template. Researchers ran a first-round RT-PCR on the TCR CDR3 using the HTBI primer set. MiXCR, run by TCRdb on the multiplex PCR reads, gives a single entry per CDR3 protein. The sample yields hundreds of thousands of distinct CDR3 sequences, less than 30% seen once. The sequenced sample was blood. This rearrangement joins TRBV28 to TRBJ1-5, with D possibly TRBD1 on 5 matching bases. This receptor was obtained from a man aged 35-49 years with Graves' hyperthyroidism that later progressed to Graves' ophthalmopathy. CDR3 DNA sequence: TGTGCCAGCAGTACGGGGGGGGGAGGCCAGCCCCAGCATTTT. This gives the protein CASSTGGGGQPQHF.